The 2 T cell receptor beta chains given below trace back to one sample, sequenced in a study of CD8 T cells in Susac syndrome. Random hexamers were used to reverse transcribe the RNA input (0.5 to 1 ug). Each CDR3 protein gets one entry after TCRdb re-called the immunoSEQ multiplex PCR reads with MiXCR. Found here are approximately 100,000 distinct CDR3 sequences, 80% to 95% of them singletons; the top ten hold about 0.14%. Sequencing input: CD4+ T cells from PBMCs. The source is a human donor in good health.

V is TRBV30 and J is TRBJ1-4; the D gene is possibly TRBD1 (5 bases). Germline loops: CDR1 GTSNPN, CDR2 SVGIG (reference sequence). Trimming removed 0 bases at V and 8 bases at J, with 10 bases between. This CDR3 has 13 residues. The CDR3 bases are TGTGCCTGGAGTGTAGTGGAGGGGGAAAAACTGTTTTTT. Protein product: CAWSVVEGEKLFF.

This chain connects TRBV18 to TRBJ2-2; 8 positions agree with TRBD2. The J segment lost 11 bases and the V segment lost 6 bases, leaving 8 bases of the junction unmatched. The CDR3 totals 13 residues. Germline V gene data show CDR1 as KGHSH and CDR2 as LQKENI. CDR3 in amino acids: CASSGTAGGELFF. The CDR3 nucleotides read TGTGCCAGCTCTGGTACGGCGGGAGGAGAGCTGTTTTTT.